A single count supports the clone carrying this T cell receptor (beta chain). Its target is not known. This sample was taken from a study of OX40 agonist ivuxolimab in advanced cancers. The length of the CDR3 is 15 residues. Germline loops: CDR1 GTSNPN, CDR2 SVGIG (reference sequence). V shed 5 bases and J shed 0 bases, with 14 bases lying between them. Method: immunoSEQ multiplex PCR; TCRdb's copy keeps in-frame clones and lacks some. Of approximately 69,000 clones in the sample, around 90% were seen once. Study-wide results and limits: It was not determined which antigens were specifically recognized by the peripheral T cells that had undergone clonal expansion.

This material consisted of CD4+ or CD8+ T cells sorted from blood, taken in a trial of the OX40 agonist ivuxolimab. This sequence was found in an adult with an advanced solid tumor such as melanoma, head and neck, liver or kidney cancer. The gene calls are TRBV30 and TRBJ1-3, with TRBD1 as a possible D gene (5 bases). This CDR3 is CAWLSGTLSGNTIYF. In DNA form, the CDR3 reads TGTGCCTGGCTGTCCGGGACTCTCTCTGGAAACACCATATATTTT. Supplemented by reference TRBV30 and TRBJ1-3, the full variable domain reads SQTIHQWPATLVQPVGSPLSLECTVEGTSNPNLYWYRQAAGRGLQLLFYSVGIGQISSEVPQNLSASRPQDRQFILSSKKLLLSDSGFYLCAWLSGTLSGNTIYFGEGSWLTVV.